The 8 T cell receptor beta chains below all came from one sample that was sequenced in a study of beta chain features in type 1 diabetes. Study-wide results and limits: Within each of all four CD4+ subsets, Type 1 diabetes patients had TCRB CDR3s that were moderately but significantly shorter.

cDNA synthesis used the whole RNA isolate, giving expressed TCRB sequences. TCRdb keeps only in-frame clones here, not all; method: immunoSEQ multiplex PCR. This sample has some 660,000 clones, with around 15% found just once. These TCRs are of unknown antigen specificity. The specimen was naive CD4+ T cells from blood. These TCRs come from a young man with type 1 diabetes.

This clone has a handful of counts. The CDR3 spells CSALSAGGGPDTQYF. As DNA, the CDR3 is TGCAGCGCTCTCTCAGCGGGGGGGGGCCCAGATACGCAGTATTTT. The chain combines TRBV29-1 with TRBJ2-3; 10 bases agree with TRBD2. The V segment lost 7 bases and the J segment 4 bases; nucleotides outside the gene matches: 11. This CDR3 has 15 residues. Germline loops: CDR1 SQVTM, CDR2 ANQGSEA.

CDR3 amino acids: CACTGGTGLGGYTF. The CDR3 DNA reads as TGTGCCTGCACAGGAGGGACAGGATTAGGTGGCTACACCTTC. This rearrangement joins TRBV30 to TRBJ1-2; 8 nucleotides line up with TRBD1. The germline gives CDR1 GTSNPN, CDR2 SVGIG (reference sequence). The V gene end was trimmed by 6 bases and the J gene end by 7 bases; junction bases not matched to a gene: 13. The CDR3 covers 14 residues.

This clone has just a few counts. The chain combines TRBV5-5 with TRBJ1-4, with a possible D match to TRBD1 (5 bases). The CDR3 has 15 residues. The germline gives CDR1 SGHKS, CDR2 YYEKEE (reference sequence). Deletions cut 6 bases from V and 7 bases from J, with 19 bases between. CDR3 DNA: TGTGCCAGCACCATGGGCCCCCCGAGGGGTGAAAAACTGTTTTTT. Protein: CASTMGPPRGEKLFF.

This clone has only a few counts. The chain is built from TRBV23-1 and TRBJ2-7; TRBD2 agrees at 11 bases. TRBV23-1 is labeled an ORF, and its function is uncertain. The V segment lost 4 bases and the J segment 4 bases; nucleotides outside the gene matches: 3. The CDR3 is made up of 14 amino acids. The DNA for the CDR3 is TGCGCCAGCAGTCCGAGGACTAGCGGGTACGAGCAGTACTTC. This gives the protein CASSPRTSGYEQYF.

The gene calls are TRBV28 and TRBJ1-2; 7 positions agree with TRBD1. V dropped 3 bases and J dropped 4; count of bases not matched to a gene: 8. Germline loops: CDR1 MDHEN, CDR2 SYDVKM. There are 15 residues in the CDR3. CDR3: CASSFPQGVAYGYTF. CDR3 coding DNA: TGTGCCAGCAGTTTCCCCCAGGGGGTAGCCTATGGCTACACCTTC.

This chain joins TRBV30 and TRBJ2-3; D call uncertain. The CDR3 sequence is 12 residues long. V lost 6 bases, J lost 2 bases, and 9 bases lay in between. The V gene's germline CDR1 is GTSNPN and CDR2 SVGIG (reference sequence). The CDR3 sequence: CACSLATDTQYF. The DNA of the CDR3 is TGTGCCTGCTCCTTGGCCACAGATACGCAGTATTTT.

There are a few counts of this clone. V is TRBV5-1 and J is TRBJ2-1, with D perhaps TRBD2 (6 bases). The CDR3 extends over 14 amino acids. From germline, CDR1 is SGHRS and CDR2 YFSETQ. V gave up 0 bases and J gave up 8 bases, with 12 bases separating them. The CDR3 region has the DNA TGCGCCAGCAGCTTGGCTCCCGGGAGCGATGAGCAGTTCTTC. It is translated as CASSLAPGSDEQFF.

This clone was observed a few times. The chain employs TRBV27 and TRBJ2-6, with D perhaps being TRBD1 or TRBD2 (5 bases each). V was shortened by 2 bases and J by 0 bases, with 14 bases between the two germline ends. This CDR3 is built from 18 residues. In germline, CDR1 is MNHEY, CDR2 SMNVEV (reference sequence). The CDR3 sequence: CASSLLATGPSGANVLTF. The DNA for the CDR3 is TGTGCCAGCAGTTTACTAGCTACGGGGCCCTCTGGGGCCAACGTCCTGACTTTC.